Listed below are T cell receptor beta chains from one sample, sequenced in a study of cytomegalovirus exposure and HLA in healthy donors. The assay was immunoSEQ multiplex PCR, and TCRdb's table has in-frame clones only and misses some. The top ten hold about 4% of the sample, which has tens of thousands of clones, 79% seen once. Source material: PBMCs. The receptors originated from a woman aged 40 to 50 in good health and CMV-seronegative. Each CDR3 is given with its conserved first and last residue. The order of the fields is clone size, D gene, J gene, V gene, CDR3 DNA, CDR3 protein. D genes are given only for firm matches. Not all rows give a size; the values are once, few, many and, for expanded clones, a class.

. | TRBD1 | TRBJ1-1 | TRBV4-1 | TGCGCCAGCAGCCAAATTATGACCAGGGGGAGTGGGACTGAAGCTTTCTTT | CASSQIMTRGSGTEAFF
. | TRBD1 | TRBJ1-1 | TRBV6-6 | TGTGCCAGCAGTCCGTCCTCCGGGACAGCGAGGACTGAAGCTTTCTTT | CASSPSSGTARTEAFF
. | . | TRBJ1-1 | TRBV28 | TGTGCCAGCAGTTGGCGCCGCCAGGGTTCAGTACACACTGAAGCTTTCTTT | CASSWRRQGSVHTEAFF
few | . | TRBJ1-4 | TRBV28 | TGTGCCAGCAGTTCCCCTGGGGGGGCAGGAGAAAAACTGTTTTTT | CASSSPGGAGEKLFF
. | . | TRBJ1-5 | TRBV19 | TGTGCCAGTAGTACCACCCTCAGGGGTGGCAATCAGCCCCAGCATTTT | CASSTTLRGGNQPQHF
few | TRBD1 | TRBJ1-5 | TRBV2 | TGTGCCAGCAGTGGACAGGGAGGCAATCAGCCCCAGCATTTT | CASSGQGGNQPQHF
few | TRBD1 | TRBJ1-2 | TRBV5-1 | TGCGCCAGCAGTTCGACTTCCGGGACAGCATACTTTGGCTACACCTTC | CASSSTSGTAYFGYTF
. | . | TRBJ1-1 | TRBV6-5 | TGTGCCAGCAGTTACTCGAACAGTGAAGCTTTCTTT | CASSYSNSEAFF
. | TRBD1 | TRBJ2-6 | TRBV15 | TGTGCCACCAGGACAGGGGGCGCAGGTGGGGCCAACGTCCTGACTTTC | CATRTGGAGGANVLTF
. | . | TRBJ2-5 | TRBV30 | TGTGCCTACGCAATCAGGGGCGCAGAGACCCAGTACTTC | CAYAIRGAETQYF